This T cell receptor beta chain was documented in a study of PD-1 blockade in mismatch repair-deficient tumors. Repertoires were generated with immunoSEQ multiplex PCR, while TCRdb's copy carries only in-frame clones and drops some. The sample records 30,000 to 35,000 clones, 75% to 90% being singletons. Looked up from germline, CDR1 is SGHRS and CDR2 is YFSETQ. This CDR3 region has 16 residues. The ends lost 4 bases at V and 0 bases at J; junction bases unmatched: 10. This clonotype was obtained from an adult with mismatch repair-deficient cancer. The rearrangement links TRBV5-1 to TRBJ2-7; 7 nucleotides match TRBD1. The sequences come from PBMCs, collected roughly 6 weeks after starting pembrolizumab. CDR3 coding DNA: TGCGCCAGCAGCGCACCAACAGGGGTGGGCTCCTACGAGCAGTACTTC. Amino acid sequence: CASSAPTGVGSYEQYF.